The T cell receptor (beta chain) described here comes from a study of molecular identifiers for immune sequencing clone quantification. Overall study findings and caveats: The study reportedly detected spiked Jurkat TCR RNA from one cell among around 1 million naive cells. Clones above 20 RNA copies contained over 98% of effector molecules but under 1% of naive ones.

The sorting of naive CD8 T cells used the CD8+CD4-CCR7+CD45RA+ phenotype. TCRdb fed the PCR reads into MiXCR, producing one record per CDR3 protein. The sample shows under 600,000 distinct CDR3 sequences, over 20% of them seen only once. The sample holds many counts of this clonotype. The target antigen is unknown. V dropped 1 base and J dropped 2; count of bases not matched to a gene: 9. Germline V gene lookup returns CDR1 LGHNA and CDR2 YSLEER. This CDR3 spans 18 amino acids. The sequenced sample was naive CD8+ T cells from blood, with Jurkat cell RNA spiked in. The subset here: FACS-sorted CD8+CD4-CCR7+CD45RA+ naive T cells. The chain combines TRBV4-3 with TRBJ2-7; TRBD2 agrees at 12 bases. The TCR sequence derives from a human donor in good health. Some libraries in this study had Jurkat cell RNA spiked in. CDR3 loop: CASSQARTSGELAYEQYF. CDR3 nucleotides: TGCGCCAGCAGCCAAGCCCGGACTAGCGGGGAGCTCGCCTACGAGCAGTACTTC.